This T cell receptor (beta chain) came from a study of blood T cell repertoires in COVID-19 (dated by TCRdb to 2018 to 2021). A note on the overall study: Samples covering the acute and convalescent phases of COVID-19 were provided by collaborators in the United States, Italy and Spain. Where HLA class I and class II types were available, the types were taken from metadata supplied by the sample provider, not from assay-based typing. The dataset comprised deeply sampled blood TCRbeta repertoires from subjects exposed to, actively infected with, or recovered from COVID-19. The prospective study material was composed of cDNA or gDNA derived from T cells, B-cell-depleted T cells, or PBMCs. The sample metadata nearly always contained a de-identified subject ID, COVID-19 status, age in years and sex. A freely available public database, intended as a resource for researchers studying the immune response to SARS-CoV-2, is where the repertoires were released. The samples were drawn from two sources: the first 160 participants of the ongoing ImmuneRACE study, and 1,254 subjects contributed by 6 global collaborators. On the study overall, not on this receptor specifically: The quantity of clinical and demographic metadata differed by source and by participant and was supplied without curation.

TCRbeta CDR3 regions were amplified from genomic DNA by means of the immunoSEQ Assay, a bias-controlled multiplex PCR. The authors' pipeline ran thus. The number of nucleated cells in each sample was estimated from the amplification of reference gene primers within the assay. Sequence reads were collapsed and filtered to measure the absolute abundance of every unique TCRbeta CDR3 rearrangement. For each sample, productive Simpson clonality was calculated by taking the square root of Simpson's diversity index across productive rearrangements. Drawn from immuneACCESS, this table holds only the in-frame rearrangements with V and J called that TCRdb kept. Clones are partly lost; checked studies trace under half to an unresolved V gene and leave the rest unexplained. The V and J calls and clone size are taken from that table; D and trimming were inferred from the DNA. The sample records 130,000 to 150,000 clones, 89% of which are singletons. Around 1.5% of the sample comes from the top ten.

A word on this clone: No antigen is known for it. The record has no base qualities; no much larger clone is one base away.

The germline V gene sets CDR1 to SGHTS and CDR2 to YDEGEE. The trim is 0 bases for V and 4 bases for J, with a gap of 7 bases between the germline ends. Including the terminal cysteine and phenylalanine, the CDR3 comprises 14 residues. Only CDR3 DNA is held: 42 bases, read in frame from base 1. The collaborating institutions used their own protocols to collect whole blood in K2EDTA tubes. For TCRbeta analysis, collaborator samples were shipped as frozen whole blood, as isolated PBMCs, or as DNA extracted from either sample type. Sequenced: peripheral blood. The receptor chain draws on TRBV5-8 and TRBJ1-4; the D gene cannot be named for sure. The source of this sequence is a human donor in a cohort sampled during active COVID-19. This receptor has the CDR3 CASSLAPSNEKLFF. The DNA sequence follows: TGTGCCAGCAGCTTGGCCCCGAGTAATGAAAAACTGTTTTTT.